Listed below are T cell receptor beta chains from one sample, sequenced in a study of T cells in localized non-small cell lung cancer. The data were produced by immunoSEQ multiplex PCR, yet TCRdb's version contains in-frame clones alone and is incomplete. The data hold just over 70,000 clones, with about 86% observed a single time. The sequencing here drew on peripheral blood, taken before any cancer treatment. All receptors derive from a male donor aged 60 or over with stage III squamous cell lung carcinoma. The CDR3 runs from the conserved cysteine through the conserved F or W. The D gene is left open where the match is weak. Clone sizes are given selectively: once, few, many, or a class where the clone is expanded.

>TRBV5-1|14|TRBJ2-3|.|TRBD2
TGCGCCAGCAGCTTAAGCGGGGGGGACAATACGCAGTATTTT
CASSLSGGDNTQYF
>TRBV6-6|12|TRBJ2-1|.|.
TGTGCCAGCACCCAGAGGGACAATGAGCAGTTCTTC
CASTQRDNEQFF
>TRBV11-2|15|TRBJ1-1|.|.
TGTGCCAGCAGCCCCTTCCTGGACCTGAACACTGAAGCTTTCTTT
CASSPFLDLNTEAFF
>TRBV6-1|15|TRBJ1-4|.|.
TGTGCCAGCAGTGAAACAGGCGGCAGTAATGAAAAACTGTTTTTT
CASSETGGSNEKLFF
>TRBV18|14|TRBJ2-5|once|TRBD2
TGTGCCAGCTCACTCCGGGGGGTGCAAGAGACCCAGTACTTC
CASSLRGVQETQYF
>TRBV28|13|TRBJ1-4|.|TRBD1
TGTGCCACCAGGACAGGGGGGGTTGAAAAACTGTTTTTT
CATRTGGVEKLFF
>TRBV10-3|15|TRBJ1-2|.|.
TGTGCCATCAGTGAGGCGGAGGGGGTGAAGAATGGCTACACCTTC
CAISEAEGVKNGYTF
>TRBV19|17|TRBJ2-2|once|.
TGTGCCAGTAGTATACGCCCCTGGGGGACTGACACCGGGGAGCTGTTTTTT
CASSIRPWGTDTGELFF
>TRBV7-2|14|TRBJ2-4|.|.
TGTGCCAGCAGCGCGGACATGGTATTGGACATTCAGTACTTC
CASSADMVLDIQYF
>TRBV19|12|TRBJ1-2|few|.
TGTGCCAGCGCTGACAGGAACTATGGCTACACCTTC
CASADRNYGYTF
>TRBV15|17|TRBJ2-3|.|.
TGTGCCACCAGCAGAGATTTGGGAAAGGATTTCACAGATACGCAGTATTTT
CATSRDLGKDFTDTQYF
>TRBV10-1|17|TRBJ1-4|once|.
TGCGCCAGCAGTGAAAAAAGACAGGAGCCCCTTAATGAAAAACTGTTTTTT
CASSEKRQEPLNEKLFF
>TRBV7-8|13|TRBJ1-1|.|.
TGTGCCAGCAGCTTAGTACAGGTAACTGAAGCTTTCTTT
CASSLVQVTEAFF
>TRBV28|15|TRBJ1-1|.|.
TGTGCCAGCAGCCCCCCAGTGGGGGCGGGGACTGAAGCTTTCTTT
CASSPPVGAGTEAFF
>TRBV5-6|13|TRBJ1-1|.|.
TGTGCCAGCAGCTTTACACTGAACACTGAAGCTTTCTTT
CASSFTLNTEAFF
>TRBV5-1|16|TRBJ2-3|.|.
TGCGCCAGCAGCTTGATAGGGGGGGCCGGCACAGATACGCAGTATTTT
CASSLIGGAGTDTQYF
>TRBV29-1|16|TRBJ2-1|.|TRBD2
TGCAGCGCTGGCGGGGGGCCGGGAGGATTTAACAATGAGCAGTTCTTC
CSAGGGPGGFNNEQFF
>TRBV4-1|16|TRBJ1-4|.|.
TGCGCCAGCAGCCAAGATCAAGGCCCGCCGGACGAAAAACTGTTTTTT
CASSQDQGPPDEKLFF
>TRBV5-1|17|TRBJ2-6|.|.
TGCGCCAGCAGTTCTACCACAGCTAGCTCTGGGGCCAACGTCCTGACTTTC
CASSSTTASSGANVLTF
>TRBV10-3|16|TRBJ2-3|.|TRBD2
TGTGCCATCAGTGAGTCGACTAGCGGGGGGACTGATACGCAGTATTTT
CAISESTSGGTDTQYF
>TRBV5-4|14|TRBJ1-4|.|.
TGTGCCAGCAGCCTCGCAGGGAGTAATGAAAAACTGTTTTTT
CASSLAGSNEKLFF
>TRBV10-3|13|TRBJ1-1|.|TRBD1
TGTGCCATCAGTGCGGACAGGGTTACTGAAGCTTTCTTT
CAISADRVTEAFF
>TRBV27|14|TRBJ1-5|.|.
TGTGCCAGCAGCCGGGCACGGAGCAATCAGCCCCAGCATTTT
CASSRARSNQPQHF
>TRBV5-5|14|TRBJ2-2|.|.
TGTGCCAGCAGTCAAGGACCCGGGAAAGGGGAGCTGTTTTTT
CASSQGPGKGELFF
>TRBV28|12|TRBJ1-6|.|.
TGTGCCAGCAGACAGCCCAATTCACCCCTCCACTTT
CASRQPNSPLHF
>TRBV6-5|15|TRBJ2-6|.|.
TGTGCCAGCAGCCCAGACAATTCTGGGGCCAACGTCCTGACTTTC
CASSPDNSGANVLTF
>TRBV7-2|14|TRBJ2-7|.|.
TGTGCCAGCAGCTCCGACAGGTTCTCCTACGAGCAGTACTTC
CASSSDRFSYEQYF
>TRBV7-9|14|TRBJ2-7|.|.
TGTGCCAGCAGCTTAGACAGCCACTCCTACGAGCAGTACTTC
CASSLDSHSYEQYF
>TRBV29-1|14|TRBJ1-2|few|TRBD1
TGCAGCGCCACAGGGGGCGGCAAGGTCTATGGCTACACCTTC
CSATGGGKVYGYTF
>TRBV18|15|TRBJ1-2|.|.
TGTGCCAGCTCACCACCGGATCAGAGCGTCTATGGCTACACCTTC
CASSPPDQSVYGYTF
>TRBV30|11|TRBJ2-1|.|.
TGTGCCTGGACAGTCTACAATGAGCAGTTCTTC
CAWTVYNEQFF
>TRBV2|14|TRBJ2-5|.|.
TGTGCCAGCAGTGACAGGGTGGTCGTTGGGTCCCAGTACTTC
CASSDRVVVGSQYF
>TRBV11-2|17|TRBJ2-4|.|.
TGTGCCAGCAGCCGGGACGGACAGAGGCTAGCCAAAAACATTCAGTACTTC
CASSRDGQRLAKNIQYF
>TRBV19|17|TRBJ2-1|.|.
TGTGCCAGTACCTCAAGCGGAGGACACGACACCTACAATGAGCAGTTCTTC
CASTSSGGHDTYNEQFF
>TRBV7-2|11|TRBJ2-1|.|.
TGTGCCAGCAGCACTCGGGGGGAGCAGTTCTTC
CASSTRGEQFF
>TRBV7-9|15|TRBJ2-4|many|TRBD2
TGTGCCAGCAGAAATGGGACTAGCGGTAAAAACATTCAGTACTTC
CASRNGTSGKNIQYF
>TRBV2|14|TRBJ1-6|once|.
TGTGCCAGCAATCCGGGGGCGGGCAATTCACCCCTCCACTTT
CASNPGAGNSPLHF
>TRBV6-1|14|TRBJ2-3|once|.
TGTGCCAGCAGTGAAGCCTCGGAGGCAGATACGCAGTATTTT
CASSEASEADTQYF
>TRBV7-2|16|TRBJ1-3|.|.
TGTGCCAGCAGCTTCAGTCAGAGACATACTGGAAACACCATATATTTT
CASSFSQRHTGNTIYF
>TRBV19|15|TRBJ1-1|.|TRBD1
TGTGCCAGTAGTACCTCAACAGGGGTAGTCACTGAAGCTTTCTTT
CASSTSTGVVTEAFF
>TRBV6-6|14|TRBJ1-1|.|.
TGTGCCAGCTCACCAGGGGAAGTAGGCACTGAAGCTTTCTTT
CASSPGEVGTEAFF
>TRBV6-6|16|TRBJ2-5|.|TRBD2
TGTGCCAGCAGTTACGCTAGCGGGGGGGCCGGGGAGACCCAGTACTTC
CASSYASGGAGETQYF
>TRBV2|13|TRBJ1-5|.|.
TGTGCCAGCAGTGCAGACAGCAATCAGCCCCAGCATTTT
CASSADSNQPQHF
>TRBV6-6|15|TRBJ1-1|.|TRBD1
TGTGCCAGCAGTTATCCCGGGACAGGGATGACTGAAGCTTTCTTT
CASSYPGTGMTEAFF
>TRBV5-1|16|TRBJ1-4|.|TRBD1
TGCGCCAGCAGCTCCGGACAGGGTAGGGTTAATGAAAAACTGTTTTTT
CASSSGQGRVNEKLFF
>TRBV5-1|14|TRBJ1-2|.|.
TGCGCCAGCAGCGAGGGGCCGGGTGCCTATGGCTACACCTTC
CASSEGPGAYGYTF
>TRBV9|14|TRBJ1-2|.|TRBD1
TGTGCCAGCAGCGTATCGACAGGGGGTGATGGCTACACCTTC
CASSVSTGGDGYTF
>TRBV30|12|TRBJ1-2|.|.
TGTGCCTGGAGGAGGGGACATATTTTCTACACCTTC
CAWRRGHIFYTF
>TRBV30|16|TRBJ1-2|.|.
TGTGCCTGGAGTTATTCGCGTGGCAGGGGAATCTATGGCTACACCTTC
CAWSYSRGRGIYGYTF
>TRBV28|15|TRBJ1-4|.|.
TGTGCCAGCATTCCCACAGGAGCAACTAATGAAAAACTGTTTTTT
CASIPTGATNEKLFF
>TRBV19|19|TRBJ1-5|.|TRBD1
TGTGCCAGTAATGTCGGTGGGCCAGGGGGCCGCTATAGCAATCAGCCCCAGCATTTT
CASNVGGPGGRYSNQPQHF
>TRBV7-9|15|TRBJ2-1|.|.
TGTGCCAGCAGCTTAGAACGGACGCTTCGCAATGAGCAGTTCTTC
CASSLERTLRNEQFF
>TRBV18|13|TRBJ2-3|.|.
TGTGCCAGCTCACCCCATCGGGAAGATACGCAGTATTTT
CASSPHREDTQYF
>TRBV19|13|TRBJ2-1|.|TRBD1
TGTGCCACTTCGGGACAGCTCTACAATGAGCAGTTCTTC
CATSGQLYNEQFF
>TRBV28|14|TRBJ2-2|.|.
TGTGCCAGCAGTTTATCAGGGAACACCGGGGAGCTGTTTTTT
CASSLSGNTGELFF
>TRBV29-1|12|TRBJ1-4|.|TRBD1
TGCAGCGGGCAAACAGGGGACGAAAAACTGTTTTTT
CSGQTGDEKLFF
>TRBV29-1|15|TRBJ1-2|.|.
TGCAGCGTCGAGGCCGGATCGGGGGAGGTTTATGGCTACACCTTC
CSVEAGSGEVYGYTF